These 17 T cell receptor beta chains originate from one sample sequenced in a study of T cells in Graves' hyperthyroidism and ophthalmopathy (dated by TCRdb to about 2019). Libraries were built with multiplex PCR. This sample was sequenced with an Illumina HiSeq 2000. The TCR beta CDR3 regions were amplified from RNA transcripts. The first round of RT-PCR for the TCR CDR3 was performed with the HTBI primer set and the Qiagen OneStep RT-PCR kit. TCRdb handled the public reads itself, with Q25 trimming in fastp and clone calling in MiXCR, and kept productive beta chains. One record per CDR3 amino acid sequence lists the most common genes and DNA. For this sample the table gives 400,000 or so distinct CDR3 sequences, of which over 12% were detected only once. Of the sample, about 21% falls within the top ten clones. The sequencing sample was made of blood. The origin of the receptors is an older woman with Graves' ophthalmopathy.

This clonotype was recorded a few times. The chain uses TRBV29-1 and TRBJ2-7; TRBD2 is a possible D gene (5 bases). With 3 bases removed from V and 1 base from J, the gap between germline ends came to 10 bases. The length of the CDR3 is 13 residues. Germline V gives CDR1 SQVTM, CDR2 ANQGSEA. The DNA of the CDR3 is TGCAGCGTTGAGGTAGCGAGGTCCTACGAGCAGTACTTC. Residues: CSVEVARSYEQYF.

The sample holds a few counts of this clonotype. V usage is TRBV20-1 and J usage is TRBJ2-3, with TRBD1 matching over 8 bases. This CDR3 has 12 amino acids. Germline CDR1 DFQATT, CDR2 SNEGSKA (reference sequence). The CDR3 DNA reads TGCAGCGGGGGCCAGGGGGCGAATACGCAGTATTTT. Translating it yields CSGGQGANTQYF.

This clonotype was picked up a small number of times. The V and J genes are TRBV5-4 and TRBJ2-7; 8 nucleotides align to TRBD1. The CDR3 extends over 14 amino acids. The V gene's germline CDR1 is SGHNT and CDR2 YYREEE (reference sequence). V lost 4 bases to trimming and J lost 5 bases; unmatched junction nucleotides: 8. DNA for the CDR3: TGTGCCAGCAGCCCAGGGGGCAGGGGCCACGAGCAGTACTTC. It translates to CASSPGGRGHEQYF.

This clonotype was seen at least ten times. The chain employs TRBV6-5 and TRBJ2-2; 9 bases align to TRBD1. Losses at the gene ends were 2 bases for V and 7 bases for J; bases not matched to a gene: 8. This CDR3 spans 16 amino acids. In germline, CDR1 is MNHEY, CDR2 SVGAGI. CDR3 nucleotide sequence: TGTGCCAGCAGTTACCCGTGGCTGGGACAGGGCGGGGAGCTGTTTTTT. Translating gives CASSYPWLGQGGELFF.

The chain recombines TRBV20-1 with TRBJ2-1; 8 bases line up with TRBD1. Germline loops: CDR1 DFQATT, CDR2 SNEGSKA (reference sequence). V gave up 3 bases and J gave up 9 bases; unmatched junction bases: 4. The CDR3 consists of 12 residues. CDR3 DNA: TGCAGTGCTAGTCAGGGGGCCGGTGAGCAGTTCTTC. Translated: CSASQGAGEQFF.

This chain joins TRBV12-3 or TRBV12-4 and TRBJ1-6; tentative D call: TRBD1 (6 bases). The V gene lost 1 base and the J gene lost 10 bases, with 17 bases spanning the gap. This CDR3 is built from 16 residues. The CDR3 region has the DNA TGTGCCAGCAGTTTAGTGGGGGCACTACAAGGGTCACCCCTCCACTTT. Protein sequence: CASSLVGALQGSPLHF.

On this clonotype itself: A much larger clonotype is one base distant, so this may be a read error. The CDR3 region has the DNA TGTACCAGCAGTAGACAGACCAATGAGCAGTTCTTC. Encoded protein: CTSSRQTNEQFF. This chain connects TRBV7-2 to TRBJ2-1; D possibly corresponds to TRBD1 (5 bases). Trimming cost V 6 bases and J 6 bases, with 9 bases left between them. This CDR3 spans 12 amino acids. Looked up from germline, CDR1 is SGHTA and CDR2 is FQGNSA.

This clonotype was picked up many times. V and J are TRBV11-2 and TRBJ2-5; TRBD2 matches 7 bases. This CDR3 spans 15 amino acids. Germline V gene data show CDR1 as SGHAT and CDR2 as FQNNGV. V shed 1 base and J 4 bases; nucleotides not matched to a gene: 6. CDR3 sequence: CASSLVGAGVETQYF. Here the CDR3 DNA reads TGTGCCAGCAGCTTAGTAGGTGCGGGAGTAGAGACCCAGTACTTC.

This clonotype occurred many times. V and J are TRBV5-5 and TRBJ2-7; TRBD2 matches at 7 bases. V dropped 0 bases and J dropped 3; count of bases not matched to a gene: 3. The CDR3 covers 14 residues. Germline values: CDR1 SGHKS, CDR2 YYEKEE (reference sequence). CDR3 in amino acids: CASSLVGGGYEQYF. CDR3 bases: TGTGCCAGCAGCTTGGTGGGGGGGGGCTACGAGCAGTACTTC.

V and J are TRBV5-1 and TRBJ1-3, with D possibly matching TRBD1 (5 bases). The CDR3 is made up of 16 amino acids. The germline CDR1 and CDR2 sequences are SGHRS and YFSETQ. Deletions cut 0 bases from V and 0 bases from J, with 10 bases between. The CDR3 is CASSLAPGASGNTIYF. The CDR3 nucleotides are TGCGCCAGCAGCTTGGCCCCTGGGGCCTCTGGAAACACCATATATTTT.

This clonotype was observed many times. The CDR3 region has the DNA TGTGCCAGCAGCCAAGGAGTAGGGCCAGGAGAGACCCAGTACTTC. It specifies CASSQGVGPGETQYF. This chain joins TRBV3-1 and TRBJ2-5; no clear D. With 1 base removed from V and 4 bases from J, the gap between germline ends came to 13 bases. The length of the CDR3 is 15 residues. Germline assignment: CDR1 LGHDT and CDR2 YNNKEL (reference sequence).

CDR3 amino acids: CASIGDLNIQYF. As DNA, the CDR3 is TGTGCCAGCATAGGGGACTTAAACATTCAGTACTTC. The chain employs TRBV19 and TRBJ2-4; tentative D call: TRBD2 (6 bases). This CDR3 is built from 12 residues. Germline CDR1 is LNHDA and CDR2 is SQIVND (reference sequence). V was trimmed by 9 bases and J by 6 bases, leaving 12 bases between them.

The chain joins TRBV5-1 to TRBJ2-4; D may be TRBD1 (6 bases). The CDR3 consists of 15 residues. Germline CDR1 reads SGHRS; CDR2 reads YFSETQ. The V end lost 0 bases, the J end lost 6 bases, and 13 bases lay between the germline ends. The DNA of the CDR3 is TGCGCCAGCAGCTTGGGACAGGTTGAGGGAAACATTCAGTACTTC. Protein product: CASSLGQVEGNIQYF.

This clonotype was counted ten times or more. The chain has TRBV28 and TRBJ1-1, with TRBD1 matching 9 bases. CDR3 length: 16 amino acids. V lost 5 bases to trimming and J lost 2 bases; unmatched junction nucleotides: 9. The germline V gene has CDR1 MDHEN and CDR2 SYDVKM. The CDR3 bases are TGTGCCAGCAGTACAACAGGGGGCTCGTATAACACTGAAGCTTTCTTT. Translated: CASSTTGGSYNTEAFF.

This clonotype was counted ten times or more. The CDR3 reads CASSDPQRTEAFF. The DNA of the CDR3 is TGTGCCAGCAGTGACCCGCAGCGCACTGAAGCTTTCTTT. The chain employs TRBV6-1 and TRBJ1-1; no reliable D call. The germline V gene has CDR1 MNHNS and CDR2 SASEGT. The CDR3 is made up of 13 amino acids. With 3 bases removed from V and 4 bases from J, the gap between germline ends came to 9 bases.

This clonotype was observed many times. This sequence joins TRBV11-2 and TRBJ2-7, with D tentatively TRBD1 or TRBD2 (5 bases each). Trimming took off 1 base at V and 1 base at J, with 8 bases between the two ends. The length of the CDR3 is 14 residues. Germline CDR1 is SGHAT and CDR2 is FQNNGV. Here the CDR3 reads CASSLGGASYEQYF. In DNA, the CDR3 is TGTGCCAGCAGCTTAGGAGGGGCATCCTACGAGCAGTACTTC.

This clonotype has just a few counts. The chain carries TRBV6-6 and TRBJ2-3; D may correspond to TRBD1 or TRBD2 (6 bases each). Between the trimmed V and J ends, which lost 2 bases and 6 bases, there was a span of 21 bases. The CDR3 is 17 amino acids. Looked up from germline, CDR1 is MNHNY and CDR2 is SVGAGI (reference sequence). DNA for the CDR3: TGTGCCAGCAGTTACCCATTAGGGGGGCAGATGGGGGATACGCAGTATTTT. It codes for CASSYPLGGQMGDTQYF.